This T cell receptor beta chain was sequenced in a study of T cell responses to AZD1222 COVID-19 vaccine. In the case of this clone: Its antigen is unknown.

General observations from the study: Nearly half of spike-specific TCRs reportedly go after variant regions that carry no mutations. There were mostly white British donors and more females than males, and clonal diversity was possibly underestimated. Across spike, vaccine-associated CD4 TCRs were found, dominant at 160-218 and 743-854.

V lost 3 bases and J lost 4, with 9 bases in between. There are 13 residues in the CDR3. Germline V gene sequence: CDR1 SNHLY, CDR2 FYNNEI. Some clones are missing from TCRdb's copy, which holds only in-frame ones; the method was immunoSEQ multiplex PCR. The table records around 80,000 clones, roughly 90% of them present only once. This sequence joins TRBV2 and TRBJ1-2; weak D call: TRBD1 (5 bases). Sequenced here: peripheral blood, sampled on day 0 of AZD1222 vaccination. The TCR comes from an adult in good health. The CDR3 DNA is TGTGCCAGCAGTGAGGGGGACCTCTATGGCTACACCTTC. This translates into CASSEGDLYGYTF.